The 13 T cell receptor beta chains below come from one sample, sequenced in a study of blood T cells in healthy people across ages. The use of a sample-barcoded 5' primer and a J-beta primer mix characterized a second PCR of roughly 7 to 11 cycles. TCRdb independently ran MiXCR on the 5' RACE reads; one entry per CDR3 protein. The table includes about 640,000 distinct CDR3 sequences, approximately 30% detected once. Material for sequencing was blood. All receptors come from a woman aged 80 or older in good health.

A remark on this clonotype: This sequence may be a read error, since a much larger clone differs from it by one base. This chain uses TRBV7-9 with TRBJ2-7, with D unresolved. The J call is doubtful: the DNA matches TRBJ2-5 better. The germline V gene encodes CDR1 SEHNR and CDR2 FQNEAQ (reference sequence). CDR3 length: 12 residues. The CDR3 loop is CASASAFGTQYF. The DNA for the CDR3 is TGTGCCAGCGCCTCCGCGTTTGGGACCCAGTACTTC.

The table lists this clonotype with a few counts. This may be a read error: a much more frequent sequence differs by one nucleotide. This rearrangement joins TRBV6-1 to TRBJ2-3; D is possibly TRBD2 (5 bases). Trimming removed 7 bases at V and 5 bases at J, with 13 bases between. This CDR3 has 13 amino acids. Germline assignment: CDR1 MNHNS and CDR2 SASEGT. CDR3 in DNA: TGTGCCAGCACTGCCCCCGGGGTAGATACGCAGTATTTT. Its translation: CASTAPGVDTQYF.

This chain joins TRBV6-6 and TRBJ1-5; a weak D match, TRBD1 (6 bases). This CDR3 comprises 14 residues. V lost 0 bases, J lost 6 bases, and 9 bases lay in between. CDR1 MNHNY and CDR2 SVGAGI come from the germline V gene (reference sequence). The CDR3 here is CASSYSGGGQPQHF. The CDR3 DNA sequence: TGTGCCAGCAGTTACTCGGGGGGCGGTCAGCCCCAGCATTTT.

This clonotype has a handful of counts. It may be a read error: a sequence one base away is much more abundant. The chain is built from TRBV7-3 and TRBJ2-1; D is unclear. This CDR3 has 13 amino acids. Looked up from germline, CDR1 is SGHTA and CDR2 is FQGTGA. This CDR3 is CASSPGRVNGQFF. The CDR3 nucleotides read TGTGCCAGCAGCCCGGGCCGGGTGAATGGGCAGTTCTTC.

This clonotype has a single count. This could be a read error, since a much larger clone is one nucleotide away. The genes are TRBV12-3 or TRBV12-4 and TRBJ2-3, with 8 bases aligning to TRBD1. The CDR3 covers 16 residues. Written as DNA, the CDR3 is TGTGCCAGCAGTTTCCGGCAGGGGGCCAGGTTAAATACGCGGTATTTT. It is translated as CASSFRQGARLNTRYF.

The chain uses TRBV10-3 and TRBJ2-5, with D perhaps TRBD1 (5 bases). Trimming took off 9 bases at V and 5 bases at J, with 19 bases between the two ends. CDR1 ENHRY and CDR2 SYGVKD come from the germline V gene. This CDR3 spans 14 amino acids. CDR3 bases: TGTGCCATAGGGGCAGGGTTAAGTTTGGAGACCCAGTACTTC. Protein: CAIGAGLSLETQYF.

At least ten counts were recorded for this clonotype. V gene TRBV5-5 combines with J gene TRBJ2-7, with 7 bases identical to TRBD1. This CDR3 is 16 amino acids long. The V and J ends lost 3 bases and 0 bases, in that order; junction bases with no gene match: 9. Germline loops: CDR1 SGHKS, CDR2 YYEKEE (reference sequence). CDR3: CASSSLSTGISYEQYF. The DNA for the CDR3 is TGTGCCAGCAGCTCCCTATCGACAGGGATCTCCTACGAGCAGTACTTC.

The chain recombines TRBV7-2 with TRBJ2-3; maybe TRBD1 (5 bases). CDR3 length: 16 amino acids. The germline CDR1 and CDR2 sequences are SGHTA and FQGNSA. V lost 1 base, J lost 5 bases, and 16 bases lay in between. CDR3 nucleotide sequence: TGTGCCAGCAGCTTAGGAGTTAGGGGCGTAGGAGATACGCAGTATTTT. Translation gives CASSLGVRGVGDTQYF.

The chain combines TRBV20-1 with TRBJ2-3; possibly TRBD2 for D (6 bases). V dropped 0 bases and J dropped 5 bases, with 15 bases sitting between them. The germline CDR1 and CDR2 sequences are DFQATT and SNEGSKA (reference sequence). This CDR3 region has 15 residues. The CDR3 nucleotides read TGCAGTGCTAGAGATAGGAGGGTAACGTTAGATACGCAGTATTTT. Translation gives CSARDRRVTLDTQYF.

The chain combines TRBV5-1 with TRBJ2-7; 14 bases are a match to TRBD2. CDR1 and CDR2 from the germline V gene are SGHRS and YFSETQ. The junction had 12 bases not matched to a gene; V was cut back by 4 bases and J by 3 bases. The CDR3 runs 18 residues. The CDR3 DNA reads TGCGCCAGCAGCCCCGGACTAGCGGGAGGAACTAGACGCTACGAGCAGTACTTC. As protein: CASSPGLAGGTRRYEQYF.

This clonotype was observed at least ten times. V gene TRBV7-2 combines with J gene TRBJ2-2; D is unresolved. Per the germline V gene, CDR1 is SGHTA and CDR2 is FQGNSA. This CDR3 is 14 amino acids long. V was pared by 1 base and J by 4 bases, with 7 bases between. In DNA, the CDR3 is TGTGCCAGCAGCTTAGGGGATGGCACCGGGGAGCTGTTTTTT. Protein: CASSLGDGTGELFF.

The V and J genes are TRBV15 and TRBJ1-4; D unresolved. V gave up 5 bases and J gave up 8 bases, with 15 bases separating them. The germline V gene has CDR1 LNHNV and CDR2 YYDKDF (reference sequence). This CDR3 has 14 amino acids. DNA for the CDR3: TGTGCCACCAGCTCTTGGGGTAGAGTGGAAAAACTGTTTTTT. Protein sequence: CATSSWGRVEKLFF.

The chain joins TRBV5-1 to TRBJ1-1, with TRBD1 identical over 7 bases. Germline CDR1 is SGHRS and CDR2 is YFSETQ. This CDR3 has 16 residues. J was trimmed by 4 bases and V by 0 bases; bases with no gene match: 9. CDR3 nucleotides: TGCGCCAGCAGCTTGGAGAGACAGGGAGGAAGCACTGAAGCTTTCTTT. Encoded protein: CASSLERQGGSTEAFF.